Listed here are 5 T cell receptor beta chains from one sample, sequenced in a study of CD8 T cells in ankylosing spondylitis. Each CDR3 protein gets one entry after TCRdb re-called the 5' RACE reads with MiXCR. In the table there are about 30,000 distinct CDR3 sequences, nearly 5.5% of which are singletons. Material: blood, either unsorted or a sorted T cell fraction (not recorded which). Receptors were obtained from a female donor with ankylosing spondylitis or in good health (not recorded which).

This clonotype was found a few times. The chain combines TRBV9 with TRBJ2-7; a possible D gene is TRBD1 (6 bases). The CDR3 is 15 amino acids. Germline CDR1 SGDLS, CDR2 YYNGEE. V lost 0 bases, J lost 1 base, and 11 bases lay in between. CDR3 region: CASSVDQGPSYEQYF. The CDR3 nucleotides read TGTGCCAGCAGCGTAGACCAGGGGCCTTCCTACGAGCAGTACTTC.

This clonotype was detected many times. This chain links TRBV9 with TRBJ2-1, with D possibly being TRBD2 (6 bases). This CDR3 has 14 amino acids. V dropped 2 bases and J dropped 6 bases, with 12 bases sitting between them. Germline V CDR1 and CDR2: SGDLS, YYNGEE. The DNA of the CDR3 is TGTGCCAGCAGCGTTGACCAGGGACTCAATGAGCAGTTCTTC. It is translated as CASSVDQGLNEQFF.

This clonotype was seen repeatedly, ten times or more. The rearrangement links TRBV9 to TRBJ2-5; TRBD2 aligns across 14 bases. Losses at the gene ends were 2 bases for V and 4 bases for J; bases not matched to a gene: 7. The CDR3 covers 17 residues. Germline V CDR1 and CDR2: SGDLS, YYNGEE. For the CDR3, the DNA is TGTGCCAGCAGCGTGGCGGGGACTAGCGGGGGTGGAGAGACCCAGTACTTC. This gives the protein CASSVAGTSGGGETQYF.

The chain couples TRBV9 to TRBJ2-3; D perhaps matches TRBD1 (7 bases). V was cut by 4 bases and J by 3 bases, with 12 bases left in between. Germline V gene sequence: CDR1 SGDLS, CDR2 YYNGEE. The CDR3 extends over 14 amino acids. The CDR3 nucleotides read TGTGCCAGCAGCCGGCCAGGGGGGACAGATACGCAGTATTTT. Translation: CASSRPGGTDTQYF.

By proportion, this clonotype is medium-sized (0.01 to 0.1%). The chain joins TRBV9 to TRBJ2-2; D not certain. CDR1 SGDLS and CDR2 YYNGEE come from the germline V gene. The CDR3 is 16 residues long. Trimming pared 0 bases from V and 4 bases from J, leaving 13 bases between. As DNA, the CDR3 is TGTGCCAGCAGCGTAGCTACAGCGCGAATCACCGGGGAGCTGTTTTTT. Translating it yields CASSVATARITGELFF.